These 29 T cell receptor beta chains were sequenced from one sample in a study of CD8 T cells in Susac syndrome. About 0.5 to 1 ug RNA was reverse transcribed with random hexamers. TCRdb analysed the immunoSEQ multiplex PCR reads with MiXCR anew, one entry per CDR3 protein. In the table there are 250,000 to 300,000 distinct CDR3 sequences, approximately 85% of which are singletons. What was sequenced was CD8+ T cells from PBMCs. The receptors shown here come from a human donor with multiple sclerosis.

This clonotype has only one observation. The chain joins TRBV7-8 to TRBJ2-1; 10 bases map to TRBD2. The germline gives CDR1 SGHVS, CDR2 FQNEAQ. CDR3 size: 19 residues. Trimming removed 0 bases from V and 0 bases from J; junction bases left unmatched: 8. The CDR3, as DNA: TGTGCCAGCAGCTTAGCGTCGGTAGCTAGCGGGAGCTCCTACAATGAGCAGTTCTTC. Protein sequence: CASSLASVASGSSYNEQFF.

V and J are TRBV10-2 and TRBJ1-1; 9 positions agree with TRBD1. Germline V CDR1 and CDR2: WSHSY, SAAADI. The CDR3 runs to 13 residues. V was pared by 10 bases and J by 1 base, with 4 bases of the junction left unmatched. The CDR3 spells CAIWDRANTEAFF. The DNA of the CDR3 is TGCGCCATTTGGGACAGGGCGAACACTGAAGCTTTCTTT.

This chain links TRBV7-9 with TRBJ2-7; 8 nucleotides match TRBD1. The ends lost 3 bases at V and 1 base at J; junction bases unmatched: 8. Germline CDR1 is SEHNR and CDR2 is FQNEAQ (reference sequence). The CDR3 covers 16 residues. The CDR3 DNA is TGTGCCAGCAGCTTCGGAGGACAGGGTGGTTCCTACGAGCAGTACTTC. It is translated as CASSFGGQGGSYEQYF.

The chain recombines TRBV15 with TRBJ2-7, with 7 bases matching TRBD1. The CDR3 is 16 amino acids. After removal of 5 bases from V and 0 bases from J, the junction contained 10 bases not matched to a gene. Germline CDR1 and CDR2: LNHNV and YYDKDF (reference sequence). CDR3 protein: CATSGRDRLPSYEQYF. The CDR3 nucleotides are TGTGCCACCAGCGGCCGGGACAGATTGCCCTCCTACGAGCAGTACTTC.

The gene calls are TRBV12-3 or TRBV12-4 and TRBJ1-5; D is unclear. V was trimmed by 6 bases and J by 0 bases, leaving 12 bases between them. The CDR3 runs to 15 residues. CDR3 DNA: TGTGCCAGCAGAAGTGTGGAATATAGCAATCAGCCCCAGCATTTT. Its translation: CASRSVEYSNQPQHF.

The CDR3 nucleotides read TGTGCCAGCAGGGCCACTGCGGGTCAGCCCCAGCATTTT. Translation: CASRATAGQPQHF. The chain employs TRBV6-5 and TRBJ1-5; no definite D call. In germline, CDR1 is MNHEY, CDR2 SVGAGI. Trimming left V 6 bases short and J 6 bases short, with 12 bases between. The CDR3 consists of 13 residues.

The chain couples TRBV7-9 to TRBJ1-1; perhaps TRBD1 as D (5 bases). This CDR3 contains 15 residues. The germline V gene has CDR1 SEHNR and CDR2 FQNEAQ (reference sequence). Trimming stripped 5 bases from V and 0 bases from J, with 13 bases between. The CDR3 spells CASSPTDNMNTEAFF. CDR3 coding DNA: TGTGCCAGCAGCCCTACGGACAACATGAACACTGAAGCTTTCTTT.

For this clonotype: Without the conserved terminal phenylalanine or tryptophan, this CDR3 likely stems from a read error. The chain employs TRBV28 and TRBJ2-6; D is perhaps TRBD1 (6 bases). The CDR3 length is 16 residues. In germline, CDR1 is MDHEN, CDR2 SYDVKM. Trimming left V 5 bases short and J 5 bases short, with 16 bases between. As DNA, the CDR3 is TGTGCCAGCAGTACAATACAGGGCCCATGGGCCAACGTCCTGACTCTC. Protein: CASSTIQGPWANVLTL.

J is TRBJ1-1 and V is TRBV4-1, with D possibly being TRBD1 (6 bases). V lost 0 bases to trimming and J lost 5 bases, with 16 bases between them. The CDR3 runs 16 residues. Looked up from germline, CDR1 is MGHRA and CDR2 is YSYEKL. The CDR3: CASSQDLGRGLTEAFF. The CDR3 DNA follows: TGCGCCAGCAGCCAAGATCTTGGCAGGGGATTAACTGAAGCTTTCTTT.

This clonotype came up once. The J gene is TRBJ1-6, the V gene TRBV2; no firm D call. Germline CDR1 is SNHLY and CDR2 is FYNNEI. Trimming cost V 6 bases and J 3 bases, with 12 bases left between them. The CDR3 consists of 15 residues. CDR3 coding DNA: TGTGCCAGCAGGGTACGACGGAACTATAATTCACCCCTCCACTTT. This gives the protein CASRVRRNYNSPLHF.

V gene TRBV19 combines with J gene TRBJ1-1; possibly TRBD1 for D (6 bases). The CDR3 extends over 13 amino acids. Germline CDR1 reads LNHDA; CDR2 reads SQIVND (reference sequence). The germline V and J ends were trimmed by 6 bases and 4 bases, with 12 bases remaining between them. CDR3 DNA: TGTGCCAGTAGGCGGGGAGGGGGCACTGAAGCTTTCTTT. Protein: CASRRGGGTEAFF.

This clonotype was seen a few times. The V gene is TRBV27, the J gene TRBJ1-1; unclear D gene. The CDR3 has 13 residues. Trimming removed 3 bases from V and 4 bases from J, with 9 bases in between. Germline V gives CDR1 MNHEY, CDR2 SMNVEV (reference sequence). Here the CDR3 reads CASSLGRTTEAFF. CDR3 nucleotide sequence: TGTGCCAGCAGTTTGGGGAGGACCACTGAAGCTTTCTTT.

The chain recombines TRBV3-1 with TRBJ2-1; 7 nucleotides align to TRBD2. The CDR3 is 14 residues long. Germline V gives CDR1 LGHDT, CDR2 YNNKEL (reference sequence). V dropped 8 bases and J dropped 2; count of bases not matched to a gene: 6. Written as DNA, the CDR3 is TGTGCCAGCCTCGGAGGGAGGGCCTACAATGAGCAGTTCTTC. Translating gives CASLGGRAYNEQFF.

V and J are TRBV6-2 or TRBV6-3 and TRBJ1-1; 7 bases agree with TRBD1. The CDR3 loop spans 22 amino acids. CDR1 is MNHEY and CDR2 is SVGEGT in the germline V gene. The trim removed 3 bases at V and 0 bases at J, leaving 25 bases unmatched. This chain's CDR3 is CASSYLSTPPGTVARMNTEAFF. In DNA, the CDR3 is TGTGCCAGCAGTTATTTGTCCACACCGCCTGGGACAGTGGCGCGCATGAACACTGAAGCTTTCTTT.

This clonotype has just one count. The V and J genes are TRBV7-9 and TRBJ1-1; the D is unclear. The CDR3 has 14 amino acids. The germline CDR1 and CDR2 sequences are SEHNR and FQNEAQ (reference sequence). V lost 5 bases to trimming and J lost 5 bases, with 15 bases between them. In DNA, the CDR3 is TGTGCCAGCAGCCAAGTCTATCAAGGTACTGAAGCTTTCTTT. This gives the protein CASSQVYQGTEAFF.

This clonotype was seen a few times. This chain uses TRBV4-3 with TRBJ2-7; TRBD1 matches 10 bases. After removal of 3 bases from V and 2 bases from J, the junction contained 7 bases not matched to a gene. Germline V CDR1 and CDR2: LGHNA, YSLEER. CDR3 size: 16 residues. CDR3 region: CASSQDRGQGAYEQYF. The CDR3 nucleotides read TGCGCCAGCAGCCAGGATCGCGGACAGGGGGCCTACGAGCAGTACTTC.

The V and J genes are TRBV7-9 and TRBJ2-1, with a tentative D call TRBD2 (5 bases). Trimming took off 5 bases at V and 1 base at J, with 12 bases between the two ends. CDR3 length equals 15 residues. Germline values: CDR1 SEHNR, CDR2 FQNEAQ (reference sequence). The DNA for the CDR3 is TGTGCCAGCAGCGAACGGAGCGGTTCCTACAATGAGCAGTTCTTC. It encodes CASSERSGSYNEQFF.

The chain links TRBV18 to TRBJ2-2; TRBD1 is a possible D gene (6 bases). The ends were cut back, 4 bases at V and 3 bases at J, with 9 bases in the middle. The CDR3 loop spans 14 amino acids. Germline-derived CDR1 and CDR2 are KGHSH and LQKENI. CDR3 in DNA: TGTGCCAGCTCACAGGACAGCGACACCGGGGAGCTGTTTTTT. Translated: CASSQDSDTGELFF.

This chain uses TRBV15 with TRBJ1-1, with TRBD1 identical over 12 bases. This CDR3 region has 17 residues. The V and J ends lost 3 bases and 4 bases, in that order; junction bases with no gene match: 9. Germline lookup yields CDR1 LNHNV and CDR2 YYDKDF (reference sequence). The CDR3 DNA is TGTGCCACCAGCAGGGGGACAGGGGGCTGGTCGGGCACTGAAGCTTTCTTT. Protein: CATSRGTGGWSGTEAFF.

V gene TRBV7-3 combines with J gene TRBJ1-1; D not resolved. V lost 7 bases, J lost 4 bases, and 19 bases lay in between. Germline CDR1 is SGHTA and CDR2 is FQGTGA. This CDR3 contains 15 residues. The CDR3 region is CASNEGPGWGTEAFF. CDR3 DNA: TGTGCCAGCAACGAAGGGCCGGGGTGGGGCACTGAAGCTTTCTTT.

The CDR3 DNA sequence: TGTGCCAGCAGCTTAGAACAGGGGATTGACACTGAAGCTTTCTTT. Encoded protein: CASSLEQGIDTEAFF. This chain links TRBV11-2 with TRBJ1-1; 7 nucleotides match TRBD1. The CDR3 runs to 15 residues. V was pared by 0 bases and J by 3 bases, with 4 bases of the junction left unmatched. Germline loops: CDR1 SGHAT, CDR2 FQNNGV.

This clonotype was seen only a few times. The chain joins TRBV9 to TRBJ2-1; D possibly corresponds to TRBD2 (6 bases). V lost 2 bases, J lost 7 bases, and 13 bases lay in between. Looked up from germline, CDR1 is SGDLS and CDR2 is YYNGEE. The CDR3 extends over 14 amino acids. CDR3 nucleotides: TGTGCCAGCAGCGTCCTCGTACGGGGGAATGAGCAGTTCTTC. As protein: CASSVLVRGNEQFF.

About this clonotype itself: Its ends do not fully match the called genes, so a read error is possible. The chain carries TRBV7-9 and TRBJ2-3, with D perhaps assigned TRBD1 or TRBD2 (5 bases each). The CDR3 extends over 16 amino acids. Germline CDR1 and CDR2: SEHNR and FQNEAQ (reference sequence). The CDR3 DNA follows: TGTGCCAGCAGCACGAATGTGGGACGGAACACAGTTACGCAGTATTTT. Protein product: CASSTNVGRNTVTQYF. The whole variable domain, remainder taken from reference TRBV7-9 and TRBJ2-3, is DTGVSQNPRHKITKRGQNVTFRCDPISEHNRLYWYRQTLGQGPEFLTYFQNEAQLEKSRLLSDRFSAERPKGSFSTLEIQRTEQGDSAMYLCASSTNVGRNTVTQYFGPGTRLTVL.

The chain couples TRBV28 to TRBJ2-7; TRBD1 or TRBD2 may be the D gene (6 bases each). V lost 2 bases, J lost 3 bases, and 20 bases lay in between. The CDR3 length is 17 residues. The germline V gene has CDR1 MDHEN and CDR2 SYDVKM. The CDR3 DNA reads TGTGCCAGCAGTTTACCCGATCCTTGGGGGGCTAGCTACGAGCAGTACTTC. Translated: CASSLPDPWGASYEQYF.

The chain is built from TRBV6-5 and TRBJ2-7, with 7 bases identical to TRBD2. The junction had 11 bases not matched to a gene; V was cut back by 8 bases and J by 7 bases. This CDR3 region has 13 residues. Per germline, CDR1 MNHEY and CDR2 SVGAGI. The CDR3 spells CASQAGAAGEQYF. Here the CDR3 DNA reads TGTGCCAGCCAGGCGGGAGCGGCCGGGGAGCAGTACTTC.

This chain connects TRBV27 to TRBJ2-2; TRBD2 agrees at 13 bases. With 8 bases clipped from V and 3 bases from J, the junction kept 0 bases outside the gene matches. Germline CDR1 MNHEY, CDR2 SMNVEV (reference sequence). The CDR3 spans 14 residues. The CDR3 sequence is CASGLAGDTGELFF. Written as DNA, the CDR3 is TGTGCCAGCGGACTAGCGGGGGACACCGGGGAGCTGTTTTTT.

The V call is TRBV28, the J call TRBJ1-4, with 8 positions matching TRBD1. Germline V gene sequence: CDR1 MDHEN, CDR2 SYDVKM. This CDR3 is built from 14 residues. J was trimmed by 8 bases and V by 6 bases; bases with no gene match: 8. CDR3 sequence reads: CASRVAGGLEKLFF. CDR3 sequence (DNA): TGTGCCAGCAGGGTGGCAGGGGGCTTAGAAAAACTGTTTTTT.

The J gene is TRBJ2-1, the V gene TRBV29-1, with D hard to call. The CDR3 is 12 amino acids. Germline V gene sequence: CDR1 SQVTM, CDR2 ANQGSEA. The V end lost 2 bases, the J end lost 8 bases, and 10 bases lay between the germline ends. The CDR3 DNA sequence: TGCAGCGTTGAACTACCTACAGATGAGCAGTTCTTC. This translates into CSVELPTDEQFF.

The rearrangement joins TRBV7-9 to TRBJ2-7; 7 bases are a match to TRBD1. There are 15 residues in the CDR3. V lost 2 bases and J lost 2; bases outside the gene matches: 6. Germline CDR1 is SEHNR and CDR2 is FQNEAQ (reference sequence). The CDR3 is CASSLSDGTAYEQYF. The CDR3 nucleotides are TGTGCCAGCAGCTTATCCGACGGGACAGCCTACGAGCAGTACTTC. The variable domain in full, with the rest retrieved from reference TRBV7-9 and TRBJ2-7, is DTGVSQNPRHKITKRGQNVTFRCDPISEHNRLYWYRQTLGQGPEFLTYFQNEAQLEKSRLLSDRFSAERPKGSFSTLEIQRTEQGDSAMYLCASSLSDGTAYEQYFGPGTRLTVT.